The source of this TCR beta chain is a study of blood T cell repertoires in COVID-19. Study as a whole: Whether acute or convalescent, the COVID-19 samples came from the United States, Italy and Spain. Sources were T cells, B-cell-depleted T cells, or PBMCs; the material itself was cDNA or gDNA.

Original analysis: By means of reference gene primer amplification, nucleated cell counts were estimated. The protocol was immunoSEQ multiplex PCR, while the TCRdb copy is restricted to in-frame clones and leaves out a portion. V, J and clone size were drawn from that table, and D and trimming were deduced from the DNA. The sample includes roughly 150,000 clones, roughly 80% of them seen just once. With 0 bases removed from V and 6 bases from J, the gap between germline ends came to 9 bases. This CDR3 is 13 amino acids long. Germline V gene data show CDR1 as LGHDT and CDR2 as YNNKEL (reference sequence).

The material sequenced was peripheral blood. This rearrangement joins TRBV3-1 (or the pseudogene TRBV3-2) to TRBJ2-7; a possible D gene is TRBD2 (5 bases). The receptor's source is an elderly woman with acute or convalescent COVID-19. The CDR3 coding sequence is TGTGCCAGCAGCCAAGATCGGACTGGCGAGCAGTACTTC. It translates to CASSQDRTGEQYF.